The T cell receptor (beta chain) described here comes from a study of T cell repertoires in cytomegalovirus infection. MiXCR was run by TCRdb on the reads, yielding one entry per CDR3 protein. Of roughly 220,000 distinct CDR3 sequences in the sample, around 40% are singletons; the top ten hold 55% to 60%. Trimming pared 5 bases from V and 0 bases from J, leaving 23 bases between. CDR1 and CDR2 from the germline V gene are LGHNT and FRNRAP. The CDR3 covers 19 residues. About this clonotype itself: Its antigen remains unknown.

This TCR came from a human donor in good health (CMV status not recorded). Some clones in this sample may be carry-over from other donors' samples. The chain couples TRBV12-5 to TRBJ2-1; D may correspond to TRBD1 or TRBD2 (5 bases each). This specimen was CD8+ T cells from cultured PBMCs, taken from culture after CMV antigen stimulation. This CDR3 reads CASGLDRGRTKSSYNEQFF. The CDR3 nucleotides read TGTGCTAGTGGTCTCGACCGGGGCAGAACAAAGAGCTCCTACAATGAGCAGTTCTTC.